The 15 T cell receptor beta chains below come from one sample, sequenced in a study of cytomegalovirus exposure and HLA in healthy donors. The PCR used 60 Vbeta and 13 Jbeta primers. TCRdb's table, derived via immunoSEQ multiplex PCR, lists solely in-frame clones and lacks some. In the table there are over 75,000 clones, roughly two thirds of which are singletons. Material for sequencing was PBMCs. The receptors derive from a human donor in good health.

The chain uses TRBV6-5 and TRBJ1-2; TRBD1 matches at 7 bases. The CDR3 is 13 residues long. Trimming cost V 7 bases and J 5 bases; bases outside gene matches: 7. Germline V lookup: CDR1 MNHEY, CDR2 SVGAGI. Written as DNA, the CDR3 is TGTGCCAGCAAAGGGGGCGCGAAGTATGGCTACACCTTC. Protein product: CASKGGAKYGYTF.

The rearrangement links TRBV29-1 to TRBJ1-6; TRBD1 matches 8 bases. Trimming cost V 6 bases and J 10 bases; bases outside gene matches: 8. The CDR3 has 13 amino acids. In germline, CDR1 is SQVTM, CDR2 ANQGSEA. The CDR3 DNA is TGCAGCGTGAAGACAGGGGAGGAATCACCCCTCCACTTT. Protein: CSVKTGEESPLHF.

This chain connects TRBV19 to TRBJ1-6, with D uncertain. CDR1 is LNHDA and CDR2 is SQIVND in the germline V gene (reference sequence). The CDR3 length is 10 residues. The V end lost 8 bases, the J end lost 14 bases, and 10 bases lay between the germline ends. CDR3 DNA: TGTGCCAGTCGGTTCGAGACCCTCCACTTT. Its protein is CASRFETLHF.

V is TRBV4-3 and J is TRBJ2-2; TRBD1 aligns across 10 bases. CDR1 is LGHNA, CDR2 YSLEER, per germline. The CDR3 is 18 residues long. With V trimmed by 2 bases and J by 5 bases, 11 bases remained unmatched. The CDR3 sequence is CASSQRAIGTGVTGELFF. The CDR3 nucleotides are TGCGCCAGCAGCCAACGCGCGATCGGGACAGGGGTGACCGGGGAGCTGTTTTTT.

The count of this clone is one. This rearrangement joins TRBV30 to TRBJ1-4; maybe TRBD1 (5 bases). Germline values: CDR1 GTSNPN, CDR2 SVGIG (reference sequence). This CDR3 comprises 15 residues. V lost 5 bases and J 5 bases, leaving 18 bases between the germline ends. This chain's CDR3 is CAWSQSGGTNEKLFF. CDR3 DNA: TGTGCCTGGTCTCAAAGCGGGGGGACCAATGAAAAACTGTTTTTT.

The chain carries TRBV7-2 and TRBJ2-3, with 9 bases that match TRBD2. The CDR3 spans 16 residues. Trimming removed 5 bases from V and 5 bases from J; junction bases left unmatched: 11. CDR1 and CDR2 from the germline V gene are SGHTA and FQGNSA. CDR3 residues: CASSPGVAGEVDTQYF. The CDR3 DNA sequence: TGTGCCAGCAGCCCCGGGGTAGCGGGGGAGGTAGATACGCAGTATTTT.

The chain employs TRBV19 and TRBJ2-5; 9 bases line up with TRBD1. Germline CDR1 is LNHDA and CDR2 is SQIVND (reference sequence). This CDR3 is built from 18 residues. V trimming: 5 bases; J trimming: 2 bases; junction bases outside the gene matches: 15. CDR3 protein: CASSSGTGQGGEQETQYF. CDR3 coding DNA: TGTGCCAGTAGTTCCGGGACAGGGCAGGGCGGGGAACAAGAGACCCAGTACTTC.

This clone was recorded a few times. This chain links TRBV5-1 with TRBJ2-3; D not certain. Deletions cut 0 bases from V and 6 bases from J, with 8 bases between. The CDR3 contains 13 residues. CDR1 is SGHRS and CDR2 is YFSETQ in the germline V gene. CDR3 region: CASSLGPFDTQYF. The CDR3 region has the DNA TGCGCCAGCAGCTTGGGGCCCTTCGATACGCAGTATTTT.

This clone was seen only a few times. V gene TRBV5-8 combines with J gene TRBJ1-1, with D unresolved. CDR3 length: 15 residues. Looked up from germline, CDR1 is SGHTS and CDR2 is YDEGEE. Between the trimmed V and J ends, which lost 4 bases and 2 bases, there was a span of 15 bases. CDR3 bases: TGTGCCAGCAGCCCCATAGTGTGGGCTAACACTGAAGCTTTCTTT. This gives the protein CASSPIVWANTEAFF.

This clone has only a few counts. V gene TRBV5-4 combines with J gene TRBJ2-3, with TRBD1 as a possible D gene (7 bases). Germline CDR1 is SGHNT and CDR2 is YYREEE (reference sequence). This CDR3 spans 16 amino acids. V dropped 4 bases and J dropped 5 bases, with 20 bases sitting between them. The CDR3 DNA sequence: TGTGCCAGCAGCCCGGGACAGTCCACGGGGGAAGATACGCAGTATTTT. It is translated as CASSPGQSTGEDTQYF.

The chain is built from TRBV11-3 and TRBJ2-1; 10 bases map to TRBD2. This CDR3 contains 17 residues. V shed 5 bases, J shed 8 bases, and the junction held 15 bases outside the gene matches. Germline V gene sequence: CDR1 SGHNT, CDR2 YENEEA. The CDR3 is CASSLRPPSGGIHEQFF. In nucleotides, the CDR3 is TGTGCCAGCAGCCTCCGCCCGCCTAGCGGGGGAATCCATGAGCAGTTCTTC.

The chain uses TRBV6-1 and TRBJ1-1; D possibly corresponds to TRBD1 (6 bases). With 6 bases removed from V and 1 base from J, the gap between germline ends came to 9 bases. The germline gives CDR1 MNHNS, CDR2 SASEGT. CDR3 length: 13 residues. In DNA, the CDR3 is TGTGCCAGCAGCGGGACAACGAACACTGAAGCTTTCTTT. It codes for CASSGTTNTEAFF.

The rearrangement uses TRBV6-5 and TRBJ2-7; 10 nucleotides line up with TRBD1. V shed 6 bases and J 9 bases; nucleotides not matched to a gene: 11. Germline CDR1 reads MNHEY; CDR2 reads SVGAGI. CDR3 size: 14 residues. CDR3 amino acids: CASRGDRGIHSQYF. Written as DNA, the CDR3 is TGTGCCAGCAGGGGGGACAGGGGCATCCATTCGCAGTACTTC.

The J gene is TRBJ2-1, the V gene TRBV18, with TRBD2 matching over 9 bases. Germline lookup yields CDR1 KGHSH and CDR2 LQKENI. CDR3 length: 15 amino acids. Germline trimming cut 1 base from V and 6 bases from J; bases unmatched to any gene: 4. In nucleotides, the CDR3 is TGTGCCAGCTCACCACTAGCGGGGGTCTTCAATGAGCAGTTCTTC. Protein product: CASSPLAGVFNEQFF.

This rearrangement joins TRBV5-1 to TRBJ2-1; 11 bases map to TRBD2. The germline CDR1 and CDR2 sequences are SGHRS and YFSETQ. V gave up 1 base and J gave up 7 bases; unmatched junction bases: 4. The CDR3 is made up of 15 amino acids. The CDR3 sequence is CASSLLAGGMNEQFF. Here the CDR3 DNA reads TGCGCCAGCAGCTTGTTAGCGGGGGGGATGAATGAGCAGTTCTTC.